This T cell receptor beta chain was profiled in a study of T-cell memory formation after mild COVID-19. TCRdb re-called the 5' RACE reads through MiXCR, storing one row per CDR3 protein. The sample lists more than 450,000 distinct CDR3 sequences, roughly 18% occurring once. This clonotype was counted a few times. The sequenced sample consisted of PBMCs or a T cell subset sorted from them (not recorded which). The TCR comes from an adult woman who had mild COVID-19 (a few samples of this study predate the infection). Cell type and time point are not known.

Here the CDR3 reads CASSEVKGANEKLFF. In DNA, the CDR3 is TGTGCCAGCAGTGAAGTTAAGGGGGCAAACGAAAAACTGTTTTTT. V and J are TRBV6-1 and TRBJ1-4; 7 bases map to TRBD1. The CDR3 is 15 amino acids. Per germline, CDR1 MNHNS and CDR2 SASEGT. Losses at the gene ends were 1 base for V and 8 bases for J; bases not matched to a gene: 7.